A single sample gave rise to the 17 T cell receptor beta chains below, sequenced in a study of cytomegalovirus exposure and HLA in healthy donors (TCRdb year 2017). The library relied on the immunoSEQ multiplex PCR assay. For the multiplex PCR, a mixture combining 60 forward primers for TCR Vbeta segments and 13 reverse primers for TCR Jbeta segments was used. TCRdb mirrors the immuneACCESS table, restricted to in-frame sequences. Some clones are absent from its copies; in checked studies, under half trace to an unresolved V gene, and the reason for the others is unknown. Present in this sample are some 140,000 clones, roughly 80% of which were seen just once. The ten top clones hold just under 1% of the sample. Material for sequencing was PBMCs. These receptors were collected from a man between 18 and 29 years old in good health and CMV-seronegative.

In regard to this clone: At one of its ends the junction is not consistent with the germline gene, which may arise from a read error. This sequence joins TRBV5-6 and TRBJ1-6; no clear D. The CDR3 runs to 15 residues. Germline CDR1 and CDR2: SGHDT and YYEEEE. The CDR3: CASSLGQSYSSPLHF. DNA of the CDR3: TGTGCCAGCAGCTTGGGCCAATCCTATAGTTCACCCCTCCACTTT. Looking up the rest from reference TRBV5-6 and TRBJ1-6 gives the full variable domain: DAGVTQSPTHLIKTRGQQVTLRCSPKSGHDTVSWYQQALGQGPQFIFQYYEEEERQRGNFPDRFSGHQFPNYSSELNVNALLLGDSALYLCASSLGQSYSSPLHFGNGTRLTVT.

CDR3 nucleotides: TGTGCCAGCAGCCCGGCCGGCGCGGTCTATGAGCAGTTCTTC. Residues: CASSPAGAVYEQFF. V gene TRBV9 combines with J gene TRBJ2-1; D is ambiguous. This CDR3 has 14 residues. CDR1 SGDLS and CDR2 YYNGEE come from the germline V gene. Trimming cost V 4 bases and J 8 bases, with 16 bases left between them.

The rearrangement uses TRBV25-1 and TRBJ2-3; 10 bases map to TRBD1. This CDR3 has 14 amino acids. Germline CDR1 reads MGHDK; CDR2 reads SYGVNS. The V and J ends lost 8 bases and 7 bases, in that order; junction bases with no gene match: 9. Written as DNA, the CDR3 is TGTGCCAGCGTTAGACCGGGACAGGGGAATACGCAGTATTTT. It yields the protein CASVRPGQGNTQYF.

The chain joins TRBV13 to TRBJ2-7, with a possible D match to TRBD1 (6 bases). The V end was cut by 0 bases, the J end by 2 bases, with 8 bases between. CDR1 is PRHDT, CDR2 FYEKMQ, per germline (reference sequence). The length of the CDR3 is 14 residues. CDR3 sequence (DNA): TGTGCCAGCAGCTTAGGGGACAGCCCCTACGAGCAGTACTTC. As protein: CASSLGDSPYEQYF.

The rearrangement uses TRBV11-2 and TRBJ1-1, with D unclear. V was pared by 3 bases and J by 1 base, with 12 bases between. CDR3 length: 15 amino acids. CDR1 and CDR2 (germline): SGHAT, FQNNGV. This CDR3 reads CASSFRRTGNTEAFF. CDR3 nucleotide sequence: TGTGCCAGCAGCTTCCGCCGGACTGGGAACACTGAAGCTTTCTTT.

J is TRBJ2-1 and V is TRBV11-2, with 9 bases aligning to TRBD2. Trimming cost V 7 bases and J 0 bases; bases outside gene matches: 4. The germline V gene encodes CDR1 SGHAT and CDR2 FQNNGV. The CDR3 consists of 15 residues. CDR3 in DNA: TGTGCCAGCAAGGTGCGGGGGGGCTCCTACAATGAGCAGTTCTTC. It codes for CASKVRGGSYNEQFF.

This clone was counted a few times. The genes are TRBV2 and TRBJ2-5, with 8 nucleotides matching TRBD1. CDR3 length: 12 amino acids. Losses at the gene ends were 7 bases for V and 5 bases for J; bases not matched to a gene: 3. Germline CDR1 reads SNHLY; CDR2 reads FYNNEI. CDR3 amino acids: CASTGTGETQYF. The CDR3 nucleotides are TGTGCCAGCACCGGGACAGGCGAGACCCAGTACTTC.

The V call is TRBV12-5, the J call TRBJ1-3; D gene ambiguous. Germline values: CDR1 LGHNT, CDR2 FRNRAP. The CDR3 totals 14 residues. Deletions cut 5 bases from V and 0 bases from J, with 8 bases between. The DNA for the CDR3 is TGTGCTAGTGGTGCCGGGGACTCTGGAAACACCATATATTTT. This gives the protein CASGAGDSGNTIYF.

This clone has a single count. The chain couples TRBV7-9 to TRBJ2-5; 8 positions agree with TRBD2. The germline gives CDR1 SEHNR, CDR2 FQNEAQ (reference sequence). The CDR3 loop spans 14 amino acids. The V gene end was trimmed by 2 bases and the J gene end by 4 bases; junction bases not matched to a gene: 3. The CDR3 DNA sequence: TGTGCCAGCAGCTTAAGCACTAGCGGAGAGACCCAGTACTTC. Its protein is CASSLSTSGETQYF.

This rearrangement joins TRBV27 to TRBJ2-7; maybe TRBD1 (6 bases). Germline CDR1 reads MNHEY; CDR2 reads SMNVEV (reference sequence). The CDR3 contains 14 residues. Trimming shortened V by 2 bases and J by 3 bases, and 11 bases separated the two germline ends. The CDR3 sequence is CASSLVQGYYEQYF. CDR3 DNA sequence: TGTGCCAGCAGTTTAGTCCAGGGGTACTACGAGCAGTACTTC.

The chain joins TRBV7-2 to TRBJ1-5; TRBD1 matches 8 bases. The CDR3 has 13 amino acids. The ends lost 6 bases at V and 4 bases at J; junction bases unmatched: 2. CDR1 is SGHTA and CDR2 is FQGNSA in the germline V gene. The CDR3 DNA follows: TGTGCCAGCAGTGGGACAGGAAATCAGCCCCAGCATTTT. Translated: CASSGTGNQPQHF.

V and J are TRBV5-1 and TRBJ2-6, with 9 nucleotides matching TRBD1. Per germline, CDR1 SGHRS and CDR2 YFSETQ. After removal of 1 base from V and 0 bases from J, the junction contained 11 bases not matched to a gene. The CDR3 totals 20 residues. The CDR3 DNA reads as TGCGCCAGCAGCTTGTACCGGGACAGGGTAAAATACTCTGGGGCCAACGTCCTGACTTTC. Amino acids: CASSLYRDRVKYSGANVLTF.

V usage is TRBV15 and J usage is TRBJ1-6; D gene uncertain. The CDR3 runs to 16 residues. Germline V gene data show CDR1 as LNHNV and CDR2 as YYDKDF (reference sequence). Trimming took off 0 bases at V and 5 bases at J, with 11 bases between the two ends. The CDR3 DNA follows: TGTGCCACCAGCAGAGATGTGGGCCTCAATAATTCACCCCTCCACTTT. This encodes CATSRDVGLNNSPLHF.

This chain uses TRBV11-3 with TRBJ1-1; D gene unclear. CDR1 is SGHNT, CDR2 YENEEA, per germline. The CDR3 is 13 residues long. With 2 bases removed from V and 1 base from J, the gap between germline ends came to 5 bases. Here the CDR3 DNA reads TGTGCCAGCAGCTTAAGCGGGAACACTGAAGCTTTCTTT. Its translation: CASSLSGNTEAFF.

The chain recombines TRBV9 with TRBJ1-2; possible D gene TRBD1, 6 bases. Germline lookup yields CDR1 SGDLS and CDR2 YYNGEE. V gave up 4 bases and J gave up 3 bases, with 16 bases separating them. CDR3 length: 15 residues. The chain's CDR3 is CASSKRTVSDYGYTF. The CDR3 nucleotides read TGTGCCAGCAGCAAAAGGACAGTATCAGACTATGGCTACACCTTC.

CDR3 in amino acids: CAISESSQGARTAFF. In DNA form, the CDR3 reads TGTGCCATCAGTGAGTCATCGCAGGGGGCGCGAACCGCTTTCTTT. This chain uses TRBV10-3 with TRBJ1-1; 8 nucleotides match TRBD1. V lost 0 bases to trimming and J lost 11 bases; unmatched junction nucleotides: 11. Looked up from germline, CDR1 is ENHRY and CDR2 is SYGVKD. The CDR3 sequence is 15 residues long.

The chain joins TRBV7-6 to TRBJ1-6; no definite D call. Germline CDR1 and CDR2: SGHVS and FNYEAQ. V lost 0 bases, J lost 6 bases, and 21 bases lay in between. The CDR3 totals 19 residues. The CDR3 here is CASSLARGSGNLGNSPLHF. CDR3 nucleotides: TGTGCCAGCAGCTTAGCGCGGGGTTCCGGGAATTTGGGTAATTCACCCCTCCACTTT.